This T cell receptor (beta chain) was recorded in a study of T cells in Graves' hyperthyroidism and ophthalmopathy. Amplification yielded TCR beta CDR3 regions, with RNA transcripts as the source. Carried out on the TCR CDR3, a first-round RT-PCR used the HTBI primer set. Using its own MiXCR run on the multiplex PCR reads, TCRdb lists one record per CDR3 protein. The repertoire includes almost 350,000 distinct CDR3 sequences, 15% to 20% of them detected once, and 15% to 17% sits in the top ten. In germline, CDR1 is MDHEN, CDR2 SYDVKM. This CDR3 comprises 12 residues. V lost 3 bases and J lost 6, with 8 bases in between. The study left out patients who had uncontrolled infection, other autoimmune disease, pregnancy or lactation. There are many counts of this clonotype.

Specimen: blood. The V gene is TRBV28, the J gene TRBJ1-2; D is ambiguous. This clonotype was obtained from a woman aged 40 to 55 with Graves' ophthalmopathy. The CDR3: CASSFGRDGYTF. The CDR3 DNA reads as TGTGCCAGCAGTTTCGGCCGAGATGGCTACACCTTC.